This note documents a single T cell receptor (beta chain) sequence. Its antigen is undetermined. Making each TCR library took 3,000 to 4,000 ng of total RNA. Researchers used template switching to add UMIs featuring a 6-nucleotide sample barcode. Following a re-call of the 5' RACE reads, TCRdb has one entry per CDR3 protein and lacks DNA. The table lists some 330,000 distinct CDR3 sequences. These data originate in a study of monozygotic twins with inflammatory bowel disease. Study results and limitations: No detectable difference in repertoire similarity separated concordant from discordant twins, possibly as a result of limited power.

Germline V gene data show CDR1 as SGHTA and CDR2 as FQGNSA. The CDR3 is 14 residues long. Investigators pulled total RNA out of whole blood and did not sort T cells. This clonotype was obtained from a human donor with ulcerative colitis or Crohn's disease, or a healthy co-twin of an affected twin (not recorded which). The sample was blood. V gene TRBV7-2 combines with J gene TRBJ2-5; without DNA, the TCRdb call of TRBD2 cannot be checked. The CDR3 is CASNPTSGSETQYF.